The 30 T cell receptor beta chains given below trace back to one sample, sequenced in a study of blood T cell repertoires in COVID-19. This table comes from immunoSEQ multiplex PCR, and its TCRdb copy is limited to in-frame clones, with some not included. The sample shows tens of thousands of clones, more than 80% of them seen only once. The sequenced sample was peripheral blood. These receptors all come from an elderly woman with acute or convalescent COVID-19.

The chain carries TRBV2 and TRBJ2-7, with D unresolved. Germline V gives CDR1 SNHLY, CDR2 FYNNEI. The CDR3 length is 12 residues. Trimming took off 6 bases at V and 3 bases at J, with 9 bases between the two ends. CDR3 residues: CASRRLLYEQYF. The CDR3 bases are TGTGCCAGCAGGCGGCTCCTCTACGAGCAGTACTTC. Looking up the rest from reference TRBV2 and TRBJ2-7 gives the full variable domain: EPEVTQTPSHQVTQMGQEVILRCVPISNHLYFYWYRQILGQKVEFLVSFYNNEISEKSEIFDDQFSVERPDGSNFTLKIRSTKLEDSAMYFCASRRLLYEQYFGPGTRLTVT.

Only one count was recorded for this clone. The chain joins TRBV6-5 to TRBJ2-7, with TRBD2 matching over 9 bases. J gave up 9 bases and V 7 bases, and 13 bases lay outside the gene matches. The CDR3 is 14 residues long. The germline V gene encodes CDR1 MNHEY and CDR2 SVGAGI. CDR3 protein: CASTQTGTSNRQYF. CDR3 DNA: TGTGCCAGCACCCAGACCGGGACTAGCAATCGGCAGTACTTC.

This chain links TRBV5-1 with TRBJ1-3; D might be TRBD1 (6 bases). V lost 0 bases, J lost 2 bases, and 6 bases lay in between. The CDR3 is 14 residues long. Germline CDR1 is SGHRS and CDR2 is YFSETQ. Written as DNA, the CDR3 is TGCGCCAGCAGCTTGGGGGGGCCTGGAAACACCATATATTTT. Translating it yields CASSLGGPGNTIYF.

In DNA form, the CDR3 reads TGCGCCAGCAGCTTGGGGACAGCTATGAACACTGAAGCTTTCTTT. The encoded protein is CASSLGTAMNTEAFF. V and J are TRBV5-1 and TRBJ1-1, with D possibly matching TRBD1 (6 bases). Per the germline V gene, CDR1 is SGHRS and CDR2 is YFSETQ. Trimming cost V 0 bases and J 0 bases, with 9 bases left between them. The CDR3 covers 15 residues.

This chain joins TRBV5-1 and TRBJ2-1; D possibly corresponds to TRBD2 (6 bases). The germline V gene has CDR1 SGHRS and CDR2 YFSETQ. This CDR3 has 17 amino acids. The V end was cut by 6 bases, the J end by 0 bases, with 19 bases between. The CDR3 region has the DNA TGCGCCAGCACAACGGGGGAGAACCGCCTCTCCTACAATGAGCAGTTCTTC. This gives the protein CASTTGENRLSYNEQFF. Full variable domain (missing parts from reference TRBV5-1 and TRBJ2-1): KAGVTQTPRYLIKTRGQQVTLSCSPISGHRSVSWYQQTPGQGLQFLFEYFSETQRNKGNFPGRFSGRQFSNSRSEMNVSTLELGDSALYLCASTTGENRLSYNEQFFGPGTRLTVL.

V usage is TRBV5-1 and J usage is TRBJ2-1; TRBD2 matches 11 bases. This CDR3 has 17 residues. The germline V gene has CDR1 SGHRS and CDR2 YFSETQ. Germline trimming cut 0 bases from V and 4 bases from J; bases unmatched to any gene: 6. CDR3: CASSLELAGELYNEQFF. CDR3 bases: TGCGCCAGCAGCTTGGAACTAGCGGGAGAACTTTACAATGAGCAGTTCTTC.

The CDR3 loop is CASSLAQNTGELFF. CDR3 bases: TGCGCCAGCAGCTTGGCCCAAAACACCGGGGAGCTGTTTTTT. The chain combines TRBV5-1 with TRBJ2-2; no clear D. V lost 0 bases to trimming and J lost 2 bases, with 5 bases between them. The germline gives CDR1 SGHRS, CDR2 YFSETQ. The CDR3 consists of 14 residues.

This chain connects TRBV7-9 to TRBJ1-5, with 9 bases that match TRBD1. With 5 bases clipped from V and 4 bases from J, the junction kept 6 bases outside the gene matches. CDR1 and CDR2 from the germline V gene are SEHNR and FQNEAQ (reference sequence). CDR3 length: 15 amino acids. The CDR3 protein is CASSPTGGPNQPQHF. The CDR3 DNA is TGTGCCAGCAGCCCCACAGGGGGCCCGAATCAGCCCCAGCATTTT.

The chain uses TRBV27 and TRBJ1-2; D not certain. The CDR3 totals 11 residues. V lost 5 bases, J lost 4 bases, and 5 bases lay in between. The germline CDR1 and CDR2 sequences are MNHEY and SMNVEV (reference sequence). CDR3 loop: CASSPGYGYTF. CDR3 DNA: TGTGCCAGCAGTCCGGGCTATGGCTACACCTTC.

The chain joins TRBV7-9 to TRBJ2-3; TRBD2 matches at 8 bases. CDR1 and CDR2 (germline): SEHNR, FQNEAQ (reference sequence). CDR3 length equals 17 residues. Trimming removed 3 bases from V and 0 bases from J; junction bases left unmatched: 8. The DNA for the CDR3 is TGTGCCAGCAGCTTTGACCCACTAGCGGCTAGCACAGATACGCAGTATTTT. This translates into CASSFDPLAASTDTQYF.

The chain has TRBV27 and TRBJ2-5; 8 bases are a match to TRBD1. From germline, CDR1 is MNHEY and CDR2 SMNVEV (reference sequence). The CDR3 contains 15 residues. Trimming removed 5 bases from V and 6 bases from J; junction bases left unmatched: 11. CDR3 nucleotides: TGTGCCAGCAGTCCCGGACAGGGATGGGGAAAGACCCAGTACTTC. Protein product: CASSPGQGWGKTQYF.

This chain uses TRBV11-2 with TRBJ1-2; tentative D call: TRBD1 (5 bases). Looked up from germline, CDR1 is SGHAT and CDR2 is FQNNGV. This CDR3 comprises 13 residues. V was pared by 1 base and J by 7 bases, with 10 bases between. The CDR3 region is CASSLVQGSGYTF. The CDR3 region has the DNA TGTGCCAGCAGCTTAGTTCAGGGATCTGGCTACACCTTC.

The chain links TRBV30 to TRBJ2-7, with D perhaps matching TRBD1 (6 bases). The CDR3 consists of 13 residues. The ends were cut back, 2 bases at V and 3 bases at J, with 11 bases in the middle. Germline values: CDR1 GTSNPN, CDR2 SVGIG (reference sequence). DNA for the CDR3: TGTGCCTGGAGTTACAGGGTGGGCTACGAGCAGTACTTC. Protein: CAWSYRVGYEQYF. The variable domain in full, completed from reference TRBV30 and TRBJ2-7, reads SQTIHQWPATLVQPVGSPLSLECTVEGTSNPNLYWYRQAAGRGLQLLFYSVGIGQISSEVPQNLSASRPQDRQFILSSKKLLLSDSGFYLCAWSYRVGYEQYFGPGTRLTVT.

The chain joins TRBV19 to TRBJ2-2; 8 bases fit TRBD2. The CDR3 runs 15 residues. The germline V gene has CDR1 LNHDA and CDR2 SQIVND (reference sequence). Trimming at V came to 9 bases and at J to 4 bases, leaving 10 bases not matched to a gene. In nucleotides, the CDR3 is TGTGCCAGCAAACAGCGGGAGAGATTCACCGGGGAGCTGTTTTTT. Residues: CASKQRERFTGELFF.

The CDR3 protein is CASSSGTGSSYEQYF. CDR3 in DNA: TGTGCCAGCAGCTCCGGGACAGGAAGCTCCTACGAGCAGTACTTC. The gene calls are TRBV7-2 and TRBJ2-7; TRBD1 matches 8 bases. Trimming cost V 4 bases and J 0 bases; bases outside gene matches: 5. The CDR3 contains 15 residues. The germline CDR1 and CDR2 sequences are SGHTA and FQGNSA.

This clone was seen only a few times. The chain recombines TRBV11-2 with TRBJ2-2, with 7 bases lining up with TRBD2. The CDR3 loop spans 16 amino acids. Losses at the gene ends were 2 bases for V and 1 base for J; bases not matched to a gene: 4. Germline V lookup: CDR1 SGHAT, CDR2 FQNNGV. In DNA form, the CDR3 reads TGTGCCAGCAGCTTAATCCCGGGAGGGAACACCGGGGAGCTGTTTTTT. Its translation is CASSLIPGGNTGELFF.

This chain links TRBV24-1 with TRBJ2-1, with D possibly TRBD2 on 7 matching bases. From germline, CDR1 is KGHDR and CDR2 SFDVKD. The CDR3 totals 13 residues. V dropped 3 bases and J dropped 14 bases, with 16 bases sitting between them. CDR3 residues: CATSDTAGGREFF. The CDR3 bases are TGTGCCACCAGTGATACAGCCGGGGGGCGGGAGTTCTTC.

The chain uses TRBV13 and TRBJ2-7; TRBD1 agrees at 11 bases. The CDR3 extends over 15 amino acids. V was clipped by 5 bases and J by 4 bases; unmatched bases: 7. Germline V lookup: CDR1 PRHDT, CDR2 FYEKMQ (reference sequence). The chain's CDR3 is CASSPRTGGMYEQYF. In nucleotides, the CDR3 is TGTGCCAGCAGCCCCCGGACAGGGGGCATGTACGAGCAGTACTTC. The whole variable domain, filled in from reference TRBV13 and TRBJ2-7, reads AAGVIQSPRHLIKEKRETATLKCYPIPRHDTVYWYQQGPGQDPQFLISFYEKMQSDKGSIPDRFSAQQFSDYHSELNMSSLELGDSALYFCASSPRTGGMYEQYFGPGTRLTVT.

As concerns this clone: Germline is not matched at one junction end, which may reflect a read error. This same CDR3 is encoded by further DNA sequences in the sample. The J gene is TRBJ2-3, the V gene TRBV18; 10 nucleotides match TRBD1. CDR3 size: 15 residues. In germline, CDR1 is KGHSH, CDR2 LQKENI. The CDR3, as DNA: TGTGCTAGCTCATTCCGGGACAGGGGTACAGATACGCAGTATTTT. It codes for CASSFRDRGTDTQYF. Full variable domain (outside the CDR3, taken from reference TRBV18 and TRBJ2-3): NAGVMQNPRHLVRRRGQEARLRCSPMKGHSHVYWYRQLPEEGLKFMVYLQKENIIDESGMPKERFSAEFPKEGPSILRIQQVVRGDSAAYFCASSFRDRGTDTQYFGPGTRLTVL.

The chain employs TRBV10-2 and TRBJ1-5; 7 bases are a match to TRBD1. The ends lost 4 bases at V and 4 bases at J; junction bases unmatched: 7. This CDR3 has 15 residues. In germline, CDR1 is WSHSY, CDR2 SAAADI. The CDR3 protein is CASSGKMGQNQPQHF. The CDR3 DNA reads as TGCGCCAGCAGTGGTAAGATGGGACAGAATCAGCCCCAGCATTTT.

V and J are TRBV3-1 (or the pseudogene TRBV3-2) and TRBJ1-2, with D unresolved. Trimming took 4 bases from V and 0 from J, leaving 3 bases between them. The CDR3 loop spans 12 amino acids. CDR1 is LGHDT, CDR2 YNNKEL, per germline (reference sequence). The CDR3 spells CASSRPNYGYTF. The DNA for the CDR3 is TGTGCCAGCAGCCGGCCTAACTATGGCTACACCTTC.

The chain is built from TRBV2 and TRBJ2-2; D is ambiguous. Trimming removed 5 bases from V and 0 bases from J, with 7 bases in between. CDR3 length equals 14 residues. Germline loops: CDR1 SNHLY, CDR2 FYNNEI. In nucleotides, the CDR3 is TGTGCCAGCAGTAGCCTCGCGAACACCGGGGAGCTGTTTTTT. Protein: CASSSLANTGELFF.

CDR3 protein: CASSVGALADTQYF. In DNA, the CDR3 is TGTGCCAGCAGTGTGGGGGCGCTGGCAGATACGCAGTATTTT. The V and J genes are TRBV2 and TRBJ2-3, with D possibly being TRBD1 (6 bases). This CDR3 has 14 amino acids. The V end was cut by 4 bases, the J end by 4 bases, with 12 bases between. Germline-derived CDR1 and CDR2 are SNHLY and FYNNEI.

The chain carries TRBV2 and TRBJ2-1; D unclear. Germline-derived CDR1 and CDR2 are SNHLY and FYNNEI. V lost 5 bases and J 5 bases, leaving 16 bases between the germline ends. This CDR3 region has 15 residues. The CDR3 region has the DNA TGTGCCAGCAGTTCCCGAAGACACCAGAACAATGAGCAGTTCTTC. Protein: CASSSRRHQNNEQFF.

Here the CDR3 reads CASSLAGDHSYEQYF. The CDR3 nucleotides are TGTGCCAGCAGCTTAGCTGGAGACCACTCCTACGAGCAGTACTTC. The chain couples TRBV7-9 to TRBJ2-7, with unresolved D. Germline values: CDR1 SEHNR, CDR2 FQNEAQ (reference sequence). Trimming shortened V by 0 bases and J by 0 bases, and 9 bases separated the two germline ends. The CDR3 has 15 residues. Complete variable domain (other parts from reference TRBV7-9 and TRBJ2-7): DTGVSQNPRHKITKRGQNVTFRCDPISEHNRLYWYRQTLGQGPEFLTYFQNEAQLEKSRLLSDRFSAERPKGSFSTLEIQRTEQGDSAMYLCASSLAGDHSYEQYFGPGTRLTVT.

This clone has just a few counts. This sequence joins TRBV19 and TRBJ1-1; the D is unclear. V was trimmed by 2 bases and J by 11 bases, leaving 18 bases between them. Looked up from germline, CDR1 is LNHDA and CDR2 is SQIVND (reference sequence). This CDR3 has 14 residues. The CDR3 spells CASSITSGRLKAFF. The CDR3, as DNA: TGTGCCAGTAGTATAACCAGCGGACGGTTGAAGGCTTTCTTT.

This clone has just a few counts. This chain joins TRBV7-8 and TRBJ1-4; TRBD1 matches 10 bases. V trimming: 5 bases; J trimming: 7 bases; junction bases outside the gene matches: 7. The germline V gene encodes CDR1 SGHVS and CDR2 FQNEAQ. The CDR3 extends over 15 amino acids. The CDR3 region is CASSATGTGVEKLFF. As DNA, the CDR3 is TGTGCCAGCAGCGCAACCGGGACAGGGGTTGAAAAACTGTTTTTT.

The chain combines TRBV5-1 with TRBJ2-5; D not certain. From germline, CDR1 is SGHRS and CDR2 YFSETQ. CDR3 length equals 13 residues. Trimming took 4 bases from V and 5 from J, leaving 12 bases between them. CDR3 nucleotides: TGCGCCAGCAGCCCCGGGTCCCTGGAGACCCAGTACTTC. Encoded protein: CASSPGSLETQYF.

The chain combines TRBV9 with TRBJ2-7, with D possibly being TRBD1 (7 bases). Germline V gene lookup returns CDR1 SGDLS and CDR2 YYNGEE. V lost 3 bases, J lost 2 bases, and 18 bases lay in between. CDR3 length equals 16 residues. Here the CDR3 reads CASSAGGQPPTYEQYF. In nucleotides, the CDR3 is TGTGCCAGCAGCGCCGGGGGACAGCCCCCAACCTACGAGCAGTACTTC.

The chain uses TRBV6-6 and TRBJ2-7; 7 bases align to TRBD2. V lost 0 bases, J lost 6 bases, and 11 bases stayed unmatched. This CDR3 has 16 amino acids. In germline, CDR1 is MNHNY, CDR2 SVGAGI (reference sequence). CDR3 in DNA: TGTGCCAGCAGTTACTCGAAGGGCGGGAGCCCGGTCGAGCAGTACTTC. Amino acid sequence: CASSYSKGGSPVEQYF.